This T cell receptor beta chain was retrieved from a study of blood T cell repertoires in COVID-19. Turning to the study itself: Whether acute or convalescent, the COVID-19 samples came from the United States, Italy and Spain. Sources were T cells, B-cell-depleted T cells, or PBMCs; the material itself was cDNA or gDNA.

This CDR3 is built from 15 residues. CDR1 and CDR2 (germline): SGHTA, FQGNSA. V lost 1 base, J lost 0 bases, and 10 bases lay in between. Per the original methods: Quantification of nucleated cells was approximated via reference gene primer amplification. Assay used: immunoSEQ multiplex PCR; TCRdb lists only in-frame clones, some missing. That table is the source of V, J and clone size, and D and trimming were worked out from the DNA. The data show 55,000 to 75,000 clones, with under 90% seen just once and around a sixth held by the top ten. V is TRBV7-2 and J is TRBJ2-7, with unresolved D. The sequence was collected from a man aged 70 or older who had recovered from COVID-19. Sequenced input: peripheral blood. This CDR3 is CASSLVAVYSYEQYF. The CDR3, as DNA: TGTGCCAGCAGCTTAGTCGCGGTATACTCCTACGAGCAGTACTTC.